Here is one T cell receptor (beta chain) with its context. Antigen unknown. This specimen belongs to a study of blood T cells in healthy people across ages. Findings and limits, study-wide: Per million T cells, TCR beta diversity dropped about linearly as age rose.

Alongside a J-beta primer mix, a sample-barcoded 5' primer served in a second PCR lasting roughly 7 to 11 cycles. TCRdb analysed the 5' RACE reads with MiXCR anew, one entry per CDR3 protein. The sample carries roughly 1,300,000 distinct CDR3 sequences, 55% to 75% recorded once. The V gene lost 2 bases and the J gene lost 8 bases, with 12 bases spanning the gap. This CDR3 contains 13 residues. Germline V gene data show CDR1 as LNHNV and CDR2 as YYDKDF (reference sequence). Sequenced input: blood. The chain has TRBV15 and TRBJ1-2, with D uncertain. The source is a young man in good health. The CDR3 reads CATSRSRGSGYTF. The CDR3 nucleotides are TGTGCCACCAGCAGATCCAGAGGATCGGGCTACACCTTC.